Listed here are 8 T cell receptor beta chains from one sample, sequenced in a study of blood T cell repertoires in COVID-19. This table comes from immunoSEQ multiplex PCR, and its TCRdb copy is limited to in-frame clones, with some not included. Of fewer than 700,000 clones listed, roughly nine tenths are singletons. The sequencing input was peripheral blood. The receptors here all came from a woman in her forties or fifties with COVID-19, enrolled during active disease.

This chain uses TRBV5-1 with TRBJ1-1; the D gene is possibly TRBD1 (6 bases). The CDR3 is made up of 13 amino acids. Germline V lookup: CDR1 SGHRS, CDR2 YFSETQ. Deletions cut 5 bases from V and 3 bases from J, with 11 bases between. In DNA, the CDR3 is TGCGCCAGCAGTAGGGGGAGGGACACTGAAGCTTTCTTT. It yields the protein CASSRGRDTEAFF.

The J gene is TRBJ2-7, the V gene TRBV27; 11 bases line up with TRBD1. Looked up from germline, CDR1 is MNHEY and CDR2 is SMNVEV (reference sequence). The CDR3 contains 17 residues. V was pared by 2 bases and J by 2 bases, with 8 bases of the junction left unmatched. The CDR3 nucleotides read TGTGCCAGCAGTTTAATCCCAGGACAGGGGGCCACCTACGAGCAGTACTTC. Translating gives CASSLIPGQGATYEQYF.

The chain combines TRBV28 with TRBJ1-6; 7 bases match TRBD1. V lost 5 bases to trimming and J lost 0 bases; unmatched junction nucleotides: 7. Germline V gene lookup returns CDR1 MDHEN and CDR2 SYDVKM. The CDR3 loop spans 17 amino acids. The CDR3 DNA follows: TGTGCCAGCAGTCTGGGACAGTCGAGCTCCTATAATTCACCCCTCCACTTT. Amino acid sequence: CASSLGQSSSYNSPLHF.

The genes are TRBV9 and TRBJ1-2; D is undetermined. The CDR3 has 16 amino acids. V lost 0 bases and J 0 bases, leaving 12 bases between the germline ends. Germline V CDR1 and CDR2: SGDLS, YYNGEE. CDR3 bases: TGTGCCAGCAGCGTAGGTGCGGTAACTACTAACTATGGCTACACCTTC. As protein: CASSVGAVTTNYGYTF.

A note on this clone: In the same sample, other DNA sequences code for this CDR3. The rearrangement links TRBV29-1 to TRBJ1-1, with 8 bases lining up with TRBD1. After removal of 7 bases from V and 4 bases from J, the junction contained 5 bases not matched to a gene. Germline CDR1 reads SQVTM; CDR2 reads ANQGSEA. The length of the CDR3 is 12 residues. The CDR3 region is CSARTGSTEAFF. For the CDR3, the DNA is TGCAGCGCTCGGACAGGGTCCACTGAAGCTTTCTTT.

This sequence joins TRBV19 and TRBJ2-7; 7 bases match TRBD1. Germline V lookup: CDR1 LNHDA, CDR2 SQIVND (reference sequence). Trimming took 5 bases from V and 3 from J; bases not matched to a gene: 4. This CDR3 is 13 amino acids long. This chain's CDR3 is CASSVTGDYEQYF. As DNA, the CDR3 is TGTGCCAGTAGTGTAACAGGGGACTACGAGCAGTACTTC.

V usage is TRBV6-4 and J usage is TRBJ2-7; maybe TRBD1 (7 bases). Deletions cut 8 bases from V and 2 bases from J, with 22 bases between. CDR3 length equals 16 residues. Per the germline V gene, CDR1 is MRHNA and CDR2 is SNTAGT. In nucleotides, the CDR3 is TGTGCCAGCCAACTGGGGGCGGGACAGATGACCTACGAGCAGTACTTC. It specifies CASQLGAGQMTYEQYF.

The chain's CDR3 is CATSGTGTENTGELFF. The CDR3, as DNA: TGTGCCACCAGTGGGACCGGGACAGAGAACACCGGGGAGCTGTTTTTT. This chain uses TRBV24-1 with TRBJ2-2; 7 bases line up with TRBD1. Germline-derived CDR1 and CDR2 are KGHDR and SFDVKD. V trimming: 5 bases; J trimming: 1 base; junction bases outside the gene matches: 6. The CDR3 covers 16 residues.